This TCR beta chain comes out of a study of CD8 T cells in Susac syndrome. CDR1 is SGHNT, CDR2 YYREEE, per germline (reference sequence). The length of the CDR3 is 13 residues. V was pared by 6 bases and J by 4 bases, with 12 bases between. Reverse transcription used about 0.45 to 1 ug RNA and random hexamers. In TCRdb, the immunoSEQ multiplex PCR reads were re-called with MiXCR into one record per CDR3 protein. Of fewer than 150,000 distinct CDR3 sequences listed, about 94% are singletons. The sequenced sample was CD8+ T cells from PBMCs. This chain connects TRBV5-4 to TRBJ2-3; weak D call: TRBD1 (6 bases). The TCR originated in a human donor in good health. CDR3 nucleotide sequence: TGTGCCAGCACTCCAGGGGTATCAGATACGCAGTATTTT. The encoded protein is CASTPGVSDTQYF.